These 27 T cell receptor beta chains were sequenced from one sample in a study of T-cell memory formation after mild COVID-19. TCRdb analysed the 5' RACE reads with MiXCR anew, one entry per CDR3 protein. In the table there are about 400,000 distinct CDR3 sequences, approximately 15% of which are singletons. The material sequenced was PBMCs or a T cell subset sorted from them (not recorded which). All receptors come from a young man who had mild COVID-19 (a few samples of this study predate the infection). Cell type and time point are not known.

This clonotype was observed a few times. The chain recombines TRBV20-1 with TRBJ2-7; D may correspond to TRBD1 or TRBD2 (5 bases each). Trimming removed 6 bases from V and 4 bases from J, with 22 bases in between. Germline lookup yields CDR1 DFQATT and CDR2 SNEGSKA (reference sequence). The CDR3 spans 15 residues. CDR3 DNA sequence: TGCAGTGCCTCTCAAGGGACGGCAGTTTTTTACGAGCAGTACTTC. Encoded protein: CSASQGTAVFYEQYF.

This clonotype was picked up many times. J is TRBJ1-1 and V is TRBV5-1; D gene uncertain. Trimming removed 3 bases at V and 0 bases at J, with 9 bases between. Germline V gene sequence: CDR1 SGHRS, CDR2 YFSETQ. This CDR3 contains 14 residues. The CDR3 sequence: CASSSWEVNTEAFF. CDR3 DNA sequence: TGCGCCAGCAGCTCTTGGGAGGTGAACACTGAAGCTTTCTTT.

The chain employs TRBV11-2 and TRBJ2-3; 9 positions agree with TRBD2. CDR1 SGHAT and CDR2 FQNNGV come from the germline V gene. With 4 bases clipped from V and 3 bases from J, the junction kept 8 bases outside the gene matches. CDR3 length: 16 amino acids. The CDR3 sequence is CASSSPPGLATDTQYF. As DNA, the CDR3 is TGTGCCAGCAGCTCCCCCCCGGGACTAGCAACAGATACGCAGTATTTT.

This clonotype was observed a few times. The rearrangement uses TRBV11-1 and TRBJ1-2; D not resolved. From germline, CDR1 is SGHAT and CDR2 FQDESV (reference sequence). V gave up 2 bases and J gave up 6 bases, with 13 bases separating them. This CDR3 is built from 14 residues. The CDR3 protein is CASSLQDSRNGYTF. The DNA for the CDR3 is TGTGCCAGCAGCTTACAGGACTCAAGGAATGGCTACACCTTC.

The chain carries TRBV9 and TRBJ1-5; unclear D gene. The V and J ends lost 0 bases and 4 bases respectively, with 8 bases between them. This CDR3 is built from 14 residues. Looked up from germline, CDR1 is SGDLS and CDR2 is YYNGEE. The CDR3 bases are TGTGCCAGCAGCGTAGAGGCAGATAATCAGCCCCAGCATTTT. Its translation is CASSVEADNQPQHF. Full variable domain (outside the CDR3, taken from reference TRBV9 and TRBJ1-5): DSGVTQTPKHLITATGQRVTLRCSPRSGDLSVYWYQQSLDQGLQFLIQYYNGEERAKGNILERFSAQQFPDLHSELNLSSLELGDSALYFCASSVEADNQPQHFGDGTRLSIL.

The genes are TRBV28 and TRBJ1-1; possible D gene TRBD1, 5 bases. V lost 5 bases, J lost 1 base, and 14 bases lay in between. This CDR3 has 15 amino acids. The germline V gene encodes CDR1 MDHEN and CDR2 SYDVKM. CDR3 sequence: CASSLPAQGNTEAFF. The DNA for the CDR3 is TGTGCCAGCAGTCTTCCTGCCCAGGGGAACACTGAAGCTTTCTTT.

This clonotype turned up a few times. This rearrangement joins TRBV6-5 to TRBJ2-5; maybe TRBD1 (7 bases). Per germline, CDR1 MNHEY and CDR2 SVGAGI. The CDR3 runs to 14 residues. V dropped 6 bases and J dropped 5 bases, with 16 bases sitting between them. The CDR3 is CASSPEGAGETQYF. In DNA, the CDR3 is TGTGCCAGCAGCCCGGAGGGGGCCGGGGAGACCCAGTACTTC.

The V gene is TRBV4-3, the J gene TRBJ2-3, with D possibly matching TRBD2 (6 bases). Deletions cut 1 base from V and 1 base from J, with 9 bases between. This CDR3 comprises 15 residues. The germline CDR1 and CDR2 sequences are LGHNA and YSLEER. CDR3 nucleotides: TGCGCCAGCAGCCAAGGGGGGGTGCGCACAGATACGCAGTATTTT. Translating gives CASSQGGVRTDTQYF.

This clonotype was observed many times. The chain uses TRBV7-9 and TRBJ2-2; D may be TRBD2 (6 bases). Germline lookup yields CDR1 SEHNR and CDR2 FQNEAQ (reference sequence). Trimming stripped 8 bases from V and 6 bases from J, with 10 bases between. The CDR3 has 12 residues. The DNA of the CDR3 is TGTGCCAGCGCGAAGCGGGCCGGGGAGCTGTTTTTT. Amino acid sequence: CASAKRAGELFF. Supplemented by reference TRBV7-9 and TRBJ2-2, the full variable domain reads DTGVSQNPRHKITKRGQNVTFRCDPISEHNRLYWYRQTLGQGPEFLTYFQNEAQLEKSRLLSDRFSAERPKGSFSTLEIQRTEQGDSAMYLCASAKRAGELFFGEGSRLTVL.

This clonotype has just a few counts. The gene calls are TRBV18 and TRBJ1-4, with D perhaps TRBD1 (5 bases). Germline CDR1 KGHSH, CDR2 LQKENI. The CDR3 runs to 15 residues. V was clipped by 1 base and J by 3 bases, with 9 bases between them. CDR3 nucleotides: TGTGCCAGCTCACCACGCAGGGTGGCTAATGAAAAACTGTTTTTT. Translation: CASSPRRVANEKLFF.

This chain links TRBV20-1 with TRBJ1-1; D possibly corresponds to TRBD1 (5 bases). CDR1 and CDR2 (germline): DFQATT, SNEGSKA (reference sequence). V dropped 3 bases and J dropped 1 base, with 15 bases sitting between them. CDR3 length: 15 amino acids. CDR3 bases: TGCAGTGCTAGGACCTTGGGGGGAGGGAACACTGAAGCTTTCTTT. Protein sequence: CSARTLGGGNTEAFF.

J is TRBJ1-2 and V is TRBV4-3, with D perhaps matching TRBD1 (5 bases). CDR3 length: 15 amino acids. Germline V gives CDR1 LGHNA, CDR2 YSLEER. V lost 0 bases and J 8 bases, leaving 16 bases between the germline ends. The CDR3 reads CASSQDRGLHDGYTF. CDR3 nucleotide sequence: TGCGCCAGCAGCCAAGATCGGGGACTGCATGACGGCTACACCTTC.

This clonotype showed up many times. This chain connects TRBV10-3 to TRBJ2-2; no definite D call. Germline CDR1 reads ENHRY; CDR2 reads SYGVKD. The CDR3 has 14 residues. V was clipped by 4 bases and J by 1 base, with 7 bases between them. DNA for the CDR3: TGTGCCATCAGTGGCCCTAGGAACACCGGGGAGCTGTTTTTT. Translation gives CAISGPRNTGELFF.

CDR3 DNA: TGTGCCAGCAGCGCCTCCACTACTGCTTACACGCAGTATTTT. Translating it yields CASSASTTAYTQYF. The chain links TRBV9 to TRBJ2-3; the D is unclear. V dropped 3 bases and J dropped 9 bases, with 17 bases sitting between them. Germline V gene sequence: CDR1 SGDLS, CDR2 YYNGEE. The CDR3 is made up of 14 amino acids.

The V gene is TRBV10-1, the J gene TRBJ2-2, with 9 bases identical to TRBD2. Germline V CDR1 and CDR2: WNHNN, SYGVQD (reference sequence). With V trimmed by 3 bases and J by 3 bases, 5 bases remained unmatched. The CDR3 spans 16 residues. This chain's CDR3 is CASSDQRGAYTGELFF. The CDR3 bases are TGCGCCAGCAGTGATCAGCGGGGGGCATACACCGGGGAGCTGTTTTTT.

The sample holds a few counts of this clonotype. The V call is TRBV5-1, the J call TRBJ1-1; D ambiguous. This CDR3 region has 14 residues. Germline-derived CDR1 and CDR2 are SGHRS and YFSETQ. The germline V and J ends were trimmed by 0 bases and 0 bases, with 6 bases remaining between them. CDR3 in amino acids: CASSLEPLNTEAFF. The CDR3 bases are TGCGCCAGCAGCTTGGAGCCTTTGAACACTGAAGCTTTCTTT.

This chain joins TRBV29-1 and TRBJ2-1; weak D call: TRBD2 (6 bases). This CDR3 contains 11 residues. Germline values: CDR1 SQVTM, CDR2 ANQGSEA. Trimming took 4 bases from V and 8 from J, leaving 9 bases between them. The CDR3 nucleotides are TGCAGCGTTGGCGGGATCGATGAGCAGTTCTTC. This encodes CSVGGIDEQFF.

This clonotype was recorded a few times. The chain joins TRBV29-1 to TRBJ2-4; 7 bases align to TRBD1. There are 13 residues in the CDR3. V gave up 6 bases and J gave up 1 base; unmatched junction bases: 3. The V gene's germline CDR1 is SQVTM and CDR2 ANQGSEA. CDR3 nucleotides: TGCAGCGTGCAGGACAGGGCCAAAAACATTCAGTACTTC. Translation gives CSVQDRAKNIQYF.

The chain couples TRBV29-1 to TRBJ2-3; D is unclear. Germline lookup yields CDR1 SQVTM and CDR2 ANQGSEA. There are 11 residues in the CDR3. Between the trimmed V and J ends, which lost 0 bases and 5 bases, there was a span of 3 bases. CDR3: CSVEDGDTQYF. CDR3 DNA sequence: TGCAGCGTTGAAGATGGAGATACGCAGTATTTT.

The table lists this clonotype with a few counts. This chain connects TRBV12-3 or TRBV12-4 to TRBJ1-2; tentative D call: TRBD1 (5 bases). The CDR3 is 14 amino acids. Trimming shortened V by 4 bases and J by 4 bases, and 13 bases separated the two germline ends. The CDR3 DNA is TGTGCCAGCAGTTCCGGAGACAGAACCTATGGCTACACCTTC. It codes for CASSSGDRTYGYTF.

The chain employs TRBV4-1 and TRBJ1-2; D is unclear. V lost 4 bases and J 2 bases, leaving 14 bases between the germline ends. The CDR3 runs 15 residues. The V gene's germline CDR1 is MGHRA and CDR2 YSYEKL. CDR3 protein: CASSPSTPGNYGYTF. The CDR3 DNA reads TGCGCCAGCAGCCCCTCGACACCGGGAAACTATGGCTACACCTTC.

This clonotype was observed a handful of times. The chain couples TRBV30 to TRBJ1-6; D not certain. From germline, CDR1 is GTSNPN and CDR2 SVGIG (reference sequence). Trimming took 5 bases from V and 15 from J, leaving 17 bases between them. CDR3 length: 12 amino acids. The CDR3 DNA is TGTGCCTGGGCCGTTTTGAGAGGCGACCTCCACTTT. Residues: CAWAVLRGDLHF.

The genes are TRBV4-1 and TRBJ2-5; D unresolved. Trimming shortened V by 0 bases and J by 5 bases, and 10 bases separated the two germline ends. There are 14 residues in the CDR3. CDR1 and CDR2 (germline): MGHRA, YSYEKL. This chain's CDR3 is CASSQDIISETQYF. The CDR3 DNA sequence: TGCGCCAGCAGCCAAGATATCATTTCGGAGACCCAGTACTTC.

The chain links TRBV11-2 to TRBJ2-1; 7 nucleotides match TRBD2. The CDR3 contains 16 residues. With 5 bases clipped from V and 3 bases from J, the junction kept 10 bases outside the gene matches. Germline CDR1 is SGHAT and CDR2 is FQNNGV. The CDR3 region has the DNA TGTGCCAGCAGCCCTTGGGCCAGCGGGGTCTACAATGAGCAGTTCTTC. The encoded protein is CASSPWASGVYNEQFF.

The table lists this clonotype with a count of one. The chain links TRBV7-2 to TRBJ2-5; 14 bases agree with TRBD2. The V segment lost 0 bases and the J segment 2 bases; nucleotides outside the gene matches: 11. The CDR3 loop spans 20 amino acids. The germline V gene has CDR1 SGHTA and CDR2 FQGNSA. CDR3 residues: CASSLAPTSGGAAGQETQYF. Written as DNA, the CDR3 is TGTGCCAGCAGCTTAGCCCCGACTAGCGGGGGGGCAGCGGGTCAAGAGACCCAGTACTTC.

This clonotype was observed many times. The V and J genes are TRBV12-3 or TRBV12-4 and TRBJ2-2; no clear D gene. The CDR3 contains 14 residues. The V and J ends lost 4 bases and 0 bases respectively, with 6 bases between them. In nucleotides, the CDR3 is TGTGCCAGCAGTTCCATACCGAACACCGGGGAGCTGTTTTTT. It codes for CASSSIPNTGELFF.

The chain links TRBV18 to TRBJ1-6, with 7 bases fitting TRBD1. J was trimmed by 0 bases and V by 3 bases; bases with no gene match: 8. The CDR3 is 18 amino acids. CDR1 KGHSH and CDR2 LQKENI come from the germline V gene. The CDR3 DNA reads TGTGCCAGCTCACCCCGGACAGGCCCGAGCTCCTATAATTCACCCCTCCACTTT. Translating gives CASSPRTGPSSYNSPLHF.